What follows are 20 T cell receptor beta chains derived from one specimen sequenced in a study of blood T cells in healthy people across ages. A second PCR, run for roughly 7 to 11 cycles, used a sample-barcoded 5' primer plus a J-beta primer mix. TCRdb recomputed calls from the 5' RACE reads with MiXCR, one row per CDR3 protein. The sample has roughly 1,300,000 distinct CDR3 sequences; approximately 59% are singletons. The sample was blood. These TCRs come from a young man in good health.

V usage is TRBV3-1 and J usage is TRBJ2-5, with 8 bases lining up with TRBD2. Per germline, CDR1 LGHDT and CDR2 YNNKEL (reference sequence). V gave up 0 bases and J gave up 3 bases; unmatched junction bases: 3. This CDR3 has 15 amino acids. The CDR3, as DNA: TGTGCCAGCAGCCAAGATACACTAGCGGAAGAGACCCAGTACTTC. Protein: CASSQDTLAEETQYF.

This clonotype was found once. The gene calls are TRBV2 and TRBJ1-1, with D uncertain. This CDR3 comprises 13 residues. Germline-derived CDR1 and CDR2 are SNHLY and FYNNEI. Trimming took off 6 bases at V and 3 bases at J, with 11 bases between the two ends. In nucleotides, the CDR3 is TGTGCCAGCAGCGGAGTGATGGACACTGAAGCTTTCTTT. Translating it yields CASSGVMDTEAFF.

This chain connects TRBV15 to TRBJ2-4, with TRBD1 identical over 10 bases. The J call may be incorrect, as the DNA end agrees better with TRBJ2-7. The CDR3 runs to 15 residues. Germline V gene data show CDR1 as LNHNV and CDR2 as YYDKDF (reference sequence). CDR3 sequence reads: CATSRAGTGVYEQYF. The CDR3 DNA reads TGTGCCACCAGCAGAGCGGGGACAGGGGTCTACGAGCAGTACTTC.

The CDR3 nucleotides read TGTGCCAGCAGCGTAGGGGACAGCTCCCCCGAGCAGTACTTC. Encoded protein: CASSVGDSSPEQYF. The genes are TRBV9 and TRBJ2-5, with 7 positions matching TRBD1. The DNA end is more similar to TRBJ2-7, so the J call may be wrong. Germline-derived CDR1 and CDR2 are SGDLS and YYNGEE. This CDR3 comprises 14 residues.

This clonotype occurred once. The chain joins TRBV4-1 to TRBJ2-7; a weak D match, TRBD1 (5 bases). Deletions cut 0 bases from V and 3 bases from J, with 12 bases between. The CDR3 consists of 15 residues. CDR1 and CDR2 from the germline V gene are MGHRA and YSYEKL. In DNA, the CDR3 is TGCGCCAGCAGCCAAGATGCCAGGGTAGGCTACGAGCAGTACTTC. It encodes CASSQDARVGYEQYF.

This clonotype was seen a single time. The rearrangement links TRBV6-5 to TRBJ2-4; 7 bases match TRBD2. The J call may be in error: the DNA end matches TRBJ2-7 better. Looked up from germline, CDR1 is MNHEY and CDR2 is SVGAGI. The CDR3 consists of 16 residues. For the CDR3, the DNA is TGTGCCAGCAGTTACTTCGGTCCAGGGTCGGGAGGCGAGCAGTACTTC. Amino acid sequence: CASSYFGPGSGGEQYF.

Here the CDR3 DNA reads TGTGCCAGCAGTTTTTTACTTTCGGCGGGTAAGAATTCAGATACGCAGTATTTT. Translated: CASSFLLSAGKNSDTQYF. The J gene is TRBJ2-3, the V gene TRBV12-3 or TRBV12-4, with a tentative D call TRBD2 (5 bases). The CDR3 is 18 amino acids. The V end was cut by 3 bases, the J end by 4 bases, with 23 bases between.

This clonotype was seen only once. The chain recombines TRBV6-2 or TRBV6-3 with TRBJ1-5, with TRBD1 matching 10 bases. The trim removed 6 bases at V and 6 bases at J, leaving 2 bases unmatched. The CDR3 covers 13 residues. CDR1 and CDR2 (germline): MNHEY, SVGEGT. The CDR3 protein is CASSGTGVQPQHF. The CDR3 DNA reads TGTGCCAGCAGCGGGACAGGGGTTCAGCCCCAGCATTTT.

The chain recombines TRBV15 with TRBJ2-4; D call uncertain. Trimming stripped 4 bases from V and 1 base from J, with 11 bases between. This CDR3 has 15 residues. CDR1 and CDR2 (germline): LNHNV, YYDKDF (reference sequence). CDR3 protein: CATSNPRAAKNIQYF. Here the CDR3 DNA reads TGTGCCACCAGCAACCCCCGGGCGGCCAAAAACATTCAGTACTTC.

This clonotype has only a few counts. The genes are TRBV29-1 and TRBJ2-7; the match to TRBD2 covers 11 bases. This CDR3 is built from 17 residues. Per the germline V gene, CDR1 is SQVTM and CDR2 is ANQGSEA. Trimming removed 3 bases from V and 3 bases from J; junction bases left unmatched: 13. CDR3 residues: CSVDVSTAGTSGYEQYF. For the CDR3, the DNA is TGCAGCGTTGACGTCTCGACCGCCGGGACTAGCGGCTACGAGCAGTACTTC.

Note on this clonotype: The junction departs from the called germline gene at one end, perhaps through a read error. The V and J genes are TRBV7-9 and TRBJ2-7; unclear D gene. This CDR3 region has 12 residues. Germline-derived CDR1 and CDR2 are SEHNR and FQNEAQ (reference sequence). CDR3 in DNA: TGTGTCAGCAGCTTAGACTCCTACGAGCAGTACTTC. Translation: CVSSLDSYEQYF.

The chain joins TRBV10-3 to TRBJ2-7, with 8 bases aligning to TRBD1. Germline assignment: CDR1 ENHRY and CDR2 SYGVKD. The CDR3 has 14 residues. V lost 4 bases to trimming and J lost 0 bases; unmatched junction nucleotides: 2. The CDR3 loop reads CAISGTGSSYEQYF. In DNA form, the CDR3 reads TGTGCCATCAGTGGGACAGGGAGCTCCTACGAGCAGTACTTC.

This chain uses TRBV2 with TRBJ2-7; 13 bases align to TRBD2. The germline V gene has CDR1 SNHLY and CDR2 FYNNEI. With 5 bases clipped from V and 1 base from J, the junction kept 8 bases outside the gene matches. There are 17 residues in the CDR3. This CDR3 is CASSPPGLAGSSYEQYF. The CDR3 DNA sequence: TGTGCCAGCAGTCCCCCGGGACTAGCGGGGTCATCCTACGAGCAGTACTTC.

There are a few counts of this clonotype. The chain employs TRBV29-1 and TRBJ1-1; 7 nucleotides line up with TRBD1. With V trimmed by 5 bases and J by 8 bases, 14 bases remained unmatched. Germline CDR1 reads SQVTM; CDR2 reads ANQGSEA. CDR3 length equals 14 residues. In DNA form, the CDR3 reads TGCAGCGTTAATCACAGGGGCGGAGCCGCCGAAGCTTTCTTT. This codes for CSVNHRGGAAEAFF.

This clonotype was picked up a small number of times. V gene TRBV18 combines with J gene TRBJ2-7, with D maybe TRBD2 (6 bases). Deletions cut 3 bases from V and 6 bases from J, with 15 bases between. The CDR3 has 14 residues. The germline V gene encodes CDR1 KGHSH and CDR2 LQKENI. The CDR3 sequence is CASSPGGGSREQYF. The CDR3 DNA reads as TGTGCCAGCTCACCCGGGGGTGGGTCTCGCGAGCAGTACTTC.

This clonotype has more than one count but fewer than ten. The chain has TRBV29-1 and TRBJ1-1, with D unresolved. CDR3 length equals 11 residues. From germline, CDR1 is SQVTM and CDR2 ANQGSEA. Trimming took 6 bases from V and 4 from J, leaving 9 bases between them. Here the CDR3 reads CSVARATEAFF. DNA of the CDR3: TGCAGCGTCGCGCGGGCCACTGAAGCTTTCTTT.

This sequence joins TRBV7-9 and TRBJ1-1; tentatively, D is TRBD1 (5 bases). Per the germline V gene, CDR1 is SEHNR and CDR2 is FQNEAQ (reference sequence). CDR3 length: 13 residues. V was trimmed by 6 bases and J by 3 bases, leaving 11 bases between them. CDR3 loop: CASRSRQYTEAFF. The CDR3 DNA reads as TGTGCCAGCAGATCGAGACAGTACACTGAAGCTTTCTTT.

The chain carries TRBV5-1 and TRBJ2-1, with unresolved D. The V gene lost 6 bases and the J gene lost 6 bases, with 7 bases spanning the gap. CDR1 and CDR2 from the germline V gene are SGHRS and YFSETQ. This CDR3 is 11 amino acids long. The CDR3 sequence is CASTKTNEQFF. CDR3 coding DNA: TGCGCCAGCACCAAAACCAATGAGCAGTTCTTC.

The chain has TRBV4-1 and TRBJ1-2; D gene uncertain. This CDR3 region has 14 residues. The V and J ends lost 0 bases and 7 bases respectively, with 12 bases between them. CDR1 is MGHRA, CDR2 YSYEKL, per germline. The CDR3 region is CASSQDAGAVGYTF. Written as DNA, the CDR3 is TGCGCCAGCAGCCAAGATGCGGGCGCTGTTGGCTACACCTTC.

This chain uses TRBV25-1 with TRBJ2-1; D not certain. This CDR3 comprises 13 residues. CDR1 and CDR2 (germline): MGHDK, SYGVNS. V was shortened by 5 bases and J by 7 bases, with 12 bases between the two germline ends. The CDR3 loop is CASSPWGRNEQFF. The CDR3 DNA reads TGTGCCAGCAGTCCTTGGGGAAGGAATGAGCAGTTCTTC.